Following are 31 T cell receptor beta chains from one sample sequenced in a study of sequential checkpoint blockade in melanoma. Documented treatment: randomized to nivolumab then ipilimumab (arm A) or the reverse (arm B). Profiling relied on immunoSEQ multiplex PCR, and the TCRdb table lists in-frame clones only, not all of them. Among some 31,000 clones listed, approximately 86% were seen once. The sample was CD8+ T cells sorted from blood (inferred from file names), taken from a patient given nivolumab and ipilimumab in sequence. The receptors shown here come from a human donor with melanoma.

This clone occurred once. The V and J genes are TRBV1 and TRBJ2-1; the table's TRBD2 call for D was not verified on the DNA. TRBV1 is a known pseudogene. This CDR3 is built from 14 residues. The CDR3 sequence is CTSSQELVNNEQFF. In DNA form, the CDR3 reads TGCACCAGCAGCCAAGAGCTAGTTAACAATGAGCAGTTCTTC.

This clone was counted once. The chain joins TRBV29-1 to TRBJ1-3, with D perhaps matching TRBD1 (5 bases). Germline V CDR1 and CDR2: SQVTM, ANQGSEA. The CDR3 runs 13 residues. The V gene lost 4 bases and the J gene lost 4 bases, with 11 bases spanning the gap. Here the CDR3 DNA reads TGCAGCGTTGGGGACTTGGGGGGAAACACCATATATTTT. Its protein product is CSVGDLGGNTIYF.

This chain uses TRBV11-2 with TRBJ2-1; 11 bases are a match to TRBD2. This CDR3 has 16 amino acids. Germline CDR1 reads SGHAT; CDR2 reads FQNNGV. The V segment lost 5 bases and the J segment 6 bases; nucleotides outside the gene matches: 9. The chain's CDR3 is CASSGDALAGVNEQFF. The CDR3 region has the DNA TGTGCCAGCAGCGGAGACGCACTAGCGGGAGTCAATGAGCAGTTCTTC.

V and J are TRBV29-1 and TRBJ2-1; D perhaps matches TRBD1 (7 bases). Per germline, CDR1 SQVTM and CDR2 ANQGSEA. The V gene lost 7 bases and the J gene lost 7 bases, with 17 bases spanning the gap. The CDR3 sequence is 13 residues long. The CDR3: CSGSGGLLNEQFF. Written as DNA, the CDR3 is TGCAGCGGGTCAGGGGGGCTGTTGAATGAGCAGTTCTTC.

This clone was detected once. The chain uses TRBV4-3 and TRBJ2-1, with TRBD2 identical over 12 bases. The V gene's germline CDR1 is LGHNA and CDR2 YSLEER. The junction had 2 bases not matched to a gene; V was cut back by 4 bases and J by 7 bases. This CDR3 spans 14 amino acids. CDR3 DNA: TGCGCCAGCAGCCGGACTAGCGGGAAAAATGAGCAGTTCTTC. This translates into CASSRTSGKNEQFF.

The V and J genes are TRBV27 and TRBJ2-7; possibly TRBD1 for D (5 bases). Germline V gives CDR1 MNHEY, CDR2 SMNVEV (reference sequence). There are 15 residues in the CDR3. The V end was cut by 3 bases, the J end by 3 bases, with 15 bases between. The CDR3: CASSFQGEDYYEQYF. CDR3 DNA sequence: TGTGCCAGCAGTTTCCAGGGTGAGGATTACTACGAGCAGTACTTC.

This chain uses TRBV27 with TRBJ1-5; D may be TRBD1 (5 bases). The CDR3 extends over 14 amino acids. The germline V gene encodes CDR1 MNHEY and CDR2 SMNVEV (reference sequence). V was pared by 3 bases and J by 3 bases, with 9 bases between. The CDR3 spells CASSLGGNNQPQHF. In nucleotides, the CDR3 is TGTGCCAGCAGTTTGGGGGGGAACAATCAGCCCCAGCATTTT.

This clone was counted a single time. Other DNA sequences in the sample encode the same CDR3. The chain links TRBV4-2 to TRBJ2-7; TRBD1 matches at 10 bases. Germline CDR1 and CDR2: LGHNA and YNFKEQ. V shed 3 bases and J 3 bases; nucleotides not matched to a gene: 8. This CDR3 spans 16 amino acids. The CDR3 DNA is TGTGCCAGCAGCCACCCGGGCAGGGACAGGGGCTACGAGCAGTACTTC. The encoded protein is CASSHPGRDRGYEQYF.

The chain uses TRBV7-6 and TRBJ2-7, with 7 bases identical to TRBD2. CDR1 and CDR2 (germline): SGHVS, FNYEAQ. V shed 5 bases, J shed 4 bases, and the junction held 5 bases outside the gene matches. The CDR3 covers 13 residues. This CDR3 reads CASSPGGNYEQYF. The CDR3 region has the DNA TGTGCCAGCAGCCCCGGGGGGAATTACGAGCAGTACTTC. The complete variable domain, with remaining parts taken from reference TRBV7-6 and TRBJ2-7, reads GAGVSQSPRYKVTKRGQDVALRCDPISGHVSLYWYRQALGQGPEFLTYFNYEAQQDKSGLPNDRFSAERPEGSISTLTIQRTEQRDSAMYRCASSPGGNYEQYFGPGTRLTVT.

The rearrangement links TRBV5-4 to TRBJ1-1; perhaps TRBD1 as D (5 bases). Trimming took off 2 bases at V and 5 bases at J, with 16 bases between the two ends. The CDR3 covers 15 residues. Germline lookup yields CDR1 SGHNT and CDR2 YYREEE (reference sequence). The CDR3 reads CASSLLDGRGTEAFF. The DNA for the CDR3 is TGTGCCAGCAGCTTACTGGACGGCCGGGGGACTGAAGCTTTCTTT.

The rearrangement links TRBV28 to TRBJ2-7, with D possibly being TRBD1 (7 bases). Trimming stripped 5 bases from V and 1 base from J, with 12 bases between. The germline CDR1 and CDR2 sequences are MDHEN and SYDVKM. This CDR3 region has 14 residues. As DNA, the CDR3 is TGTGCCAGCAGTGCCTCAGGGGGGTCCTACGAGCAGTACTTC. It yields the protein CASSASGGSYEQYF. Combining the CDR3 with reference TRBV28 and TRBJ2-7 gives the whole variable domain DVKVTQSSRYLVKRTGEKVFLECVQDMDHENMFWYRQDPGLGLRLIYFSYDVKMKEKGDIPEGYSVSREKKERFSLILESASTNQTSMYLCASSASGGSYEQYFGPGTRLTVT.

The chain is built from TRBV11-3 and TRBJ2-7; 9 bases align to TRBD1. This CDR3 has 14 residues. Germline V CDR1 and CDR2: SGHNT, YENEEA. V trimming: 1 base; J trimming: 6 bases; junction bases outside the gene matches: 4. The CDR3 coding sequence is TGTGCCAGCAGCTTAGCCGGGACAGGGACCGAGCAGTACTTC. Residues: CASSLAGTGTEQYF.

V gene TRBV4-3 combines with J gene TRBJ2-1, with TRBD1 matching 8 bases. Germline-derived CDR1 and CDR2 are LGHNA and YSLEER. V gave up 3 bases and J gave up 2 bases; unmatched junction bases: 3. The CDR3 extends over 15 amino acids. In nucleotides, the CDR3 is TGCGCCAGCAGCCACTCCAGGGGGCCCTACAATGAGCAGTTCTTC. Translation: CASSHSRGPYNEQFF.

The genes are TRBV5-4 and TRBJ2-7; 11 bases are shared with TRBD1. Looked up from germline, CDR1 is SGHNT and CDR2 is YYREEE (reference sequence). The trim removed 3 bases at V and 1 base at J, leaving 0 bases unmatched. CDR3 length: 14 residues. CDR3: CASSWDRGSYEQYF. DNA for the CDR3: TGTGCCAGCAGCTGGGACAGGGGGTCCTACGAGCAGTACTTC.

This chain joins TRBV7-9 and TRBJ2-5; 10 bases agree with TRBD2. Germline values: CDR1 SEHNR, CDR2 FQNEAQ (reference sequence). The ends lost 8 bases at V and 2 bases at J; junction bases unmatched: 2. This CDR3 spans 13 amino acids. The CDR3 sequence: CASGTSEQETQYF. For the CDR3, the DNA is TGTGCCAGCGGGACTAGCGAGCAAGAGACCCAGTACTTC.

The gene calls are TRBV30 and TRBJ2-5, with 8 nucleotides matching TRBD1. Germline V lookup: CDR1 GTSNPN, CDR2 SVGIG (reference sequence). J gave up 9 bases and V 0 bases, and 6 bases lay outside the gene matches. The CDR3 length is 13 residues. CDR3 in DNA: TGTGCCTGGAGTGTAGACAGGGGAATGGCCCAGTACTTC. It translates to CAWSVDRGMAQYF.

This chain links TRBV13 with TRBJ2-7; a possible D gene is TRBD1 (5 bases). V was trimmed by 5 bases and J by 5 bases, leaving 13 bases between them. This CDR3 is built from 13 residues. Germline V lookup: CDR1 PRHDT, CDR2 FYEKMQ (reference sequence). This CDR3 reads CASSEQGADEQYF. The CDR3, as DNA: TGTGCCAGCAGCGAGCAAGGGGCCGACGAGCAGTACTTC.

The chain has TRBV28 and TRBJ2-7; TRBD2 matches at 11 bases. J lost 0 bases, V lost 5 bases, and 9 bases had no gene match. CDR1 is MDHEN and CDR2 is SYDVKM in the germline V gene. The CDR3 has 17 amino acids. CDR3 residues: CASSLLLGTSGSYEQYF. For the CDR3, the DNA is TGTGCCAGCAGTCTCTTACTCGGGACTAGCGGCTCCTACGAGCAGTACTTC.

This CDR3 reads CASSRLAGGETQYF. CDR3 sequence (DNA): TGTGCCAGTAGCAGACTAGCGGGAGGCGAGACCCAGTACTTC. The rearrangement links TRBV19 to TRBJ2-5, with 13 bases aligning to TRBD2. The CDR3 sequence is 14 residues long. From germline, CDR1 is LNHDA and CDR2 SQIVND (reference sequence). The V gene end was trimmed by 6 bases and the J gene end by 5 bases; junction bases not matched to a gene: 3.

The chain links TRBV4-3 to TRBJ1-2, with D perhaps matching TRBD1 (6 bases). Deletions cut 1 base from V and 1 base from J, with 10 bases between. Germline assignment: CDR1 LGHNA and CDR2 YSLEER. This CDR3 has 15 amino acids. CDR3 protein: CASSQVLQGNYGYTF. CDR3 DNA sequence: TGCGCCAGCAGCCAAGTTTTACAGGGTAACTATGGCTACACCTTC.

The table lists this clone with a few counts. J is TRBJ2-1 and V is TRBV27; TRBD2 aligns across 7 bases. CDR1 MNHEY and CDR2 SMNVEV come from the germline V gene (reference sequence). Trimming removed 0 bases from V and 10 bases from J; junction bases left unmatched: 9. The CDR3 runs to 15 residues. In DNA, the CDR3 is TGTGCCAGCAGTTTATCAGCGGGAAGGAGTACGGAGCAGTTCTTC. Amino acid sequence: CASSLSAGRSTEQFF.

The J gene is TRBJ2-7, the V gene TRBV28, with TRBD1 matching over 7 bases. CDR3 length: 13 residues. V lost 4 bases, J lost 2 bases, and 2 bases stayed unmatched. CDR1 and CDR2 from the germline V gene are MDHEN and SYDVKM. The CDR3: CASSYGQAYEQYF. The CDR3 bases are TGTGCCAGCAGTTACGGACAGGCCTACGAGCAGTACTTC.

The chain has TRBV6-6 and TRBJ2-3, with D perhaps TRBD2 (6 bases). Germline loops: CDR1 MNHNY, CDR2 SVGAGI (reference sequence). V was clipped by 6 bases and J by 2 bases, with 15 bases between them. This CDR3 region has 15 residues. The CDR3 DNA reads TGTGCCAGCAGCCGTTTAGCGGAGCCCACAGATACGCAGTATTTT. Translation gives CASSRLAEPTDTQYF.

The chain recombines TRBV29-1 with TRBJ2-7; 11 nucleotides match TRBD1. CDR1 SQVTM and CDR2 ANQGSEA come from the germline V gene. Trimming at V came to 5 bases and at J to 6 bases, leaving 3 bases not matched to a gene. This CDR3 comprises 12 residues. The CDR3 spells CSVWTGGPEQYF. CDR3 DNA: TGCAGCGTTTGGACAGGGGGCCCCGAGCAGTACTTC.

The chain couples TRBV13 to TRBJ2-5; 15 bases are a match to TRBD2. Looked up from germline, CDR1 is PRHDT and CDR2 is FYEKMQ (reference sequence). CDR3 size: 16 residues. J was trimmed by 5 bases and V by 5 bases; bases with no gene match: 6. The CDR3 here is CASSEGLAGGTETQYF. The CDR3 nucleotides read TGTGCCAGCAGCGAGGGACTAGCGGGAGGTACTGAGACCCAGTACTTC.

This chain connects TRBV9 to TRBJ2-3; the match to TRBD1 covers 8 bases. Germline V CDR1 and CDR2: SGDLS, YYNGEE. Losses at the gene ends were 1 base for V and 1 base for J; bases not matched to a gene: 5. This CDR3 is built from 16 residues. The CDR3 DNA reads as TGTGCCAGCAGCGTACCAGGGGGCGGTGGCACAGATACGCAGTATTTT. Residues: CASSVPGGGGTDTQYF.

In this sample, this clone turned up once. V gene TRBV6-5 combines with J gene TRBJ2-5, with 7 bases matching TRBD2. V shed 0 bases, J shed 4 bases, and the junction held 5 bases outside the gene matches. Germline-derived CDR1 and CDR2 are MNHEY and SVGAGI. The CDR3 is 15 residues long. CDR3 loop: CASSYSPGGSETQYF. The DNA of the CDR3 is TGTGCCAGCAGTTACTCCCCCGGGGGGTCAGAGACCCAGTACTTC.

The rearrangement links TRBV7-9 to TRBJ2-1; the D gene is possibly TRBD2 (7 bases). CDR3 length: 19 residues. Germline CDR1 is SEHNR and CDR2 is FQNEAQ (reference sequence). Deletions cut 1 base from V and 6 bases from J, with 25 bases between. CDR3 DNA: TGTGCCAGCAGCTTAGTGGGGGCTAGAGGGAGGGCCGGAGGCAATGAGCAGTTCTTC. This gives the protein CASSLVGARGRAGGNEQFF. The full variable domain, its missing parts supplied by reference TRBV7-9 and TRBJ2-1, is DTGVSQNPRHKITKRGQNVTFRCDPISEHNRLYWYRQTLGQGPEFLTYFQNEAQLEKSRLLSDRFSAERPKGSFSTLEIQRTEQGDSAMYLCASSLVGARGRAGGNEQFFGPGTRLTVL.

V and J are TRBV6-5 and TRBJ2-4; 12 positions agree with TRBD1. Trimming removed 6 bases from V and 5 bases from J; junction bases left unmatched: 5. Germline V gives CDR1 MNHEY, CDR2 SVGAGI. The CDR3 is made up of 15 amino acids. CDR3 region: CASSLGTGGENIQYF. The CDR3 DNA is TGTGCCAGCAGCTTAGGGACAGGGGGCGAAAACATTCAGTACTTC.

This chain links TRBV13 with TRBJ2-3; 11 bases map to TRBD2. Looked up from germline, CDR1 is PRHDT and CDR2 is FYEKMQ (reference sequence). The CDR3 contains 13 residues. Trimming took 9 bases from V and 8 from J; bases not matched to a gene: 7. DNA of the CDR3: TGTGCCAGTAATAGCGGGGGGGAGGTTACGCAGTATTTT. This gives the protein CASNSGGEVTQYF.

The J gene is TRBJ2-7, the V gene TRBV4-1; D is undetermined. CDR3 length: 14 amino acids. The V gene lost 4 bases and the J gene lost 0 bases, with 10 bases spanning the gap. Germline lookup yields CDR1 MGHRA and CDR2 YSYEKL. The CDR3, as DNA: TGCGCCAGCAGCCGACATCGTAGCTCCTACGAGCAGTACTTC. Its translation is CASSRHRSSYEQYF.